This TCR beta chain was identified during a study of cytotoxic CD8 clonotypes in ibrutinib-treated CLL. General observations from the study: Elevated clonality accompanied ibrutinib response, with a return toward baseline values at progression. Clonality at baseline surpassed age-matched healthy donors and tracked circulating CD8+ T-cell counts.

Regarding this clone: Its antigen is currently unknown.

Libraries were prepared by immunoSEQ multiplex PCR; TCRdb keeps only in-frame clonotypes and omits some of them. Seen here are under 50,000 clones, around 67% observed once, and the top ten hold approximately 7.7%. The sequences come from PBMCs, collected at disease progression, from a patient treated with ibrutinib. The clonotype originates from a human donor with chronic lymphocytic leukemia.

CDR3 nucleotides: TGTGCCAGCAGTGAGGTTTTGGGGGCGGGTGGCTACACCTTC. Translation gives CASSEVLGAGGYTF. The chain carries TRBV2 and TRBJ1-2, with a tentative D call TRBD1 (6 bases). The V end lost 3 bases, the J end lost 7 bases, and 15 bases lay between the germline ends. This CDR3 spans 14 amino acids. Germline V CDR1 and CDR2: SNHLY, FYNNEI.